Below are 32 T cell receptor beta chains sequenced from a single sample in a study of CD8+ T cells in alopecia areata. Extraction of RNA preceded its reverse transcription into cDNA, which served as the sequencing template. Sequencing was performed with immunoSEQ multiplex PCR; in TCRdb, only in-frame clones are kept and a portion is missing. The repertoire consists of under 300,000 clones, with 65% to 70% occurring once and the leading ten covering around 1.2%. Sequencing was performed on CD4+ T cells sorted from blood, taken at week 0. These receptors were obtained from a human donor with alopecia areata.

The chain joins TRBV19 to TRBJ2-6, with D perhaps given as TRBD1 or TRBD2 (5 bases each). The CDR3 covers 17 residues. Trimming cost V 6 bases and J 0 bases, with 15 bases left between them. Germline lookup yields CDR1 LNHDA and CDR2 SQIVND (reference sequence). The CDR3 reads CASSRSGTSSGANVLTF. The CDR3 region has the DNA TGTGCCAGTAGCCGGTCCGGGACGAGCTCTGGGGCCAACGTCCTGACTTTC.

This clone was detected once. The V and J genes are TRBV7-2 and TRBJ2-1, with D perhaps TRBD1 (6 bases). CDR3 size: 13 residues. V was pared by 4 bases and J by 4 bases, with 8 bases between. CDR1 is SGHTA, CDR2 FQGNSA, per germline. CDR3 residues: CASSSQGYNEQFF. The CDR3 DNA is TGTGCCAGCAGCTCACAGGGTTACAATGAGCAGTTCTTC.

In its sample, this clone was seen once. This chain links TRBV29-1 with TRBJ2-1, with D unclear. Trimming removed 5 bases from V and 7 bases from J, with 6 bases in between. CDR1 and CDR2 (germline): SQVTM, ANQGSEA. This CDR3 comprises 10 residues. This CDR3 is CSVLGNEQFF. CDR3 nucleotide sequence: TGCAGCGTTTTGGGGAATGAGCAGTTCTTC.

This chain joins TRBV5-6 and TRBJ2-4; D ambiguous. This CDR3 contains 14 residues. Trimming took 1 base from V and 8 from J, leaving 13 bases between them. Germline CDR1 SGHDT, CDR2 YYEEEE. The CDR3 is CASSLRVTGDIQYF. The CDR3 DNA reads TGTGCCAGCAGCTTGAGAGTCACCGGCGACATTCAGTACTTC.

Here the CDR3 reads CASSRPGNTGELFF. The DNA of the CDR3 is TGCGCCAGCAGCCGTCCGGGGAACACCGGGGAGCTGTTTTTT. V is TRBV4-1 and J is TRBJ2-2, with no clear D. Germline values: CDR1 MGHRA, CDR2 YSYEKL. The CDR3 contains 14 residues. The ends were cut back, 4 bases at V and 1 base at J, with 7 bases in the middle.

This chain links TRBV30 with TRBJ1-5; D gene unclear. CDR3 size: 13 residues. V dropped 2 bases and J dropped 5 bases, with 10 bases sitting between them. CDR1 GTSNPN and CDR2 SVGIG come from the germline V gene (reference sequence). CDR3 loop: CAWSLSLHQPQHF. CDR3 in DNA: TGTGCCTGGAGTCTTTCCCTACATCAGCCCCAGCATTTT.

This rearrangement joins TRBV29-1 to TRBJ1-2; D gene ambiguous. V lost 3 bases and J lost 8, with 16 bases in between. Per the germline V gene, CDR1 is SQVTM and CDR2 is ANQGSEA. The CDR3 length is 13 residues. As DNA, the CDR3 is TGCAGCGTTGATGATGGGTTGCGCGCAGGCTACACCTTC. Protein sequence: CSVDDGLRAGYTF.

This chain uses TRBV27 with TRBJ1-1; a possible D gene is TRBD1 (6 bases). The CDR3 consists of 15 residues. V was pared by 6 bases and J by 0 bases, with 14 bases between. Germline CDR1 reads MNHEY; CDR2 reads SMNVEV (reference sequence). CDR3 in amino acids: CASSHTGYMNTEAFF. The CDR3 DNA reads TGTGCCAGCAGCCACACAGGGTACATGAACACTGAAGCTTTCTTT.

V and J are TRBV11-2 and TRBJ1-1; D remains unclear. Trimming cost V 5 bases and J 4 bases, with 14 bases left between them. The length of the CDR3 is 14 residues. Germline lookup yields CDR1 SGHAT and CDR2 FQNNGV. DNA of the CDR3: TGTGCCAGCAGCCCGATTTATGGAAGCACTGAAGCTTTCTTT. It specifies CASSPIYGSTEAFF. Using reference TRBV11-2 and TRBJ1-1 for the parts outside the CDR3, the full variable domain is EAGVAQSPRYKIIEKRQSVAFWCNPISGHATLYWYQQILGQGPKLLIQFQNNGVVDDSQLPKDRFSAERLKGVDSTLKIQPAKLEDSAVYLCASSPIYGSTEAFFGQGTRLTVV.

The chain is built from TRBV2 and TRBJ1-6; possibly TRBD1 for D (6 bases). Germline CDR1 is SNHLY and CDR2 is FYNNEI. V lost 6 bases to trimming and J lost 11 bases, with 14 bases between them. The CDR3 covers 13 residues. The DNA of the CDR3 is TGTGCCAGCAGCCGGGGGCCGCGAACACCCCTCCACTTT. Encoded protein: CASSRGPRTPLHF.

This chain uses TRBV27 with TRBJ1-2, with D maybe TRBD1 (6 bases). Per the germline V gene, CDR1 is MNHEY and CDR2 is SMNVEV (reference sequence). This CDR3 is 13 amino acids long. Between the trimmed V and J ends, which lost 7 bases and 8 bases, there was a span of 17 bases. The CDR3 here is CASKAKGGPGYTF. The CDR3 DNA follows: TGTGCCAGCAAGGCCAAGGGGGGACCCGGCTACACCTTC.

In its sample, this clone was seen once. The V gene is TRBV30, the J gene TRBJ2-7; a weak D match, TRBD2 (5 bases). This CDR3 spans 16 amino acids. The germline V gene encodes CDR1 GTSNPN and CDR2 SVGIG (reference sequence). V was clipped by 1 base and J by 0 bases, with 16 bases between them. For the CDR3, the DNA is TGTGCCTGGAGTGGAGGGCAGGACCAAGGCTCCTACGAGCAGTACTTC. This translates into CAWSGGQDQGSYEQYF.

There are a few counts of this clone. The CDR3 DNA sequence: TGTGCCAGTAAACCCCCGACAGGGGCTAATGAAAAACTGTTTTTT. Translating it yields CASKPPTGANEKLFF. The chain is built from TRBV19 and TRBJ1-4, with 8 nucleotides matching TRBD1. The trim removed 7 bases at V and 3 bases at J, leaving 7 bases unmatched. CDR1 and CDR2 from the germline V gene are LNHDA and SQIVND (reference sequence). The CDR3 covers 15 residues.

This clone was seen once. J is TRBJ2-4 and V is TRBV6-5, with TRBD2 identical over 10 bases. The trim removed 0 bases at V and 6 bases at J, leaving 2 bases unmatched. CDR3 length equals 15 residues. Germline V gives CDR1 MNHEY, CDR2 SVGAGI. The CDR3 protein is CASSYSTSGVNIQYF. As DNA, the CDR3 is TGTGCCAGCAGTTACTCCACTAGCGGGGTAAACATTCAGTACTTC.

The rearrangement links TRBV29-1 to TRBJ2-5; 10 positions agree with TRBD2. This CDR3 comprises 15 residues. The V gene's germline CDR1 is SQVTM and CDR2 ANQGSEA. Unmatched junction bases numbered 15, after V lost 7 bases and J lost 7 bases. CDR3 sequence reads: CSAGLSGGASGTQYF. In nucleotides, the CDR3 is TGCAGCGCTGGGCTCAGCGGGGGGGCTTCAGGGACCCAGTACTTC.

This rearrangement joins TRBV25-1 to TRBJ2-3, with D perhaps TRBD1 (6 bases). V gave up 0 bases and J gave up 4 bases, with 11 bases separating them. There are 15 residues in the CDR3. Germline loops: CDR1 MGHDK, CDR2 SYGVNS. The CDR3 reads CASSEYGDIADTQYF. The CDR3 region has the DNA TGTGCCAGCAGTGAATATGGGGACATCGCAGATACGCAGTATTTT.

The chain has TRBV30 and TRBJ2-7; D ambiguous. Germline loops: CDR1 GTSNPN, CDR2 SVGIG (reference sequence). CDR3 length equals 14 residues. Trimming left V 0 bases short and J 1 base short, with 10 bases between. The CDR3 is CAWSVSWQSYEQYF. The CDR3 bases are TGTGCCTGGAGTGTAAGCTGGCAGTCCTACGAGCAGTACTTC.

This clone was seen once. The chain combines TRBV30 with TRBJ1-2; 7 nucleotides match TRBD1. From germline, CDR1 is GTSNPN and CDR2 SVGIG (reference sequence). This CDR3 is built from 14 residues. V shed 0 bases, J shed 8 bases, and the junction held 9 bases outside the gene matches. CDR3 DNA sequence: TGTGCCTGGAGTGTCCGGGACAGCAGCTACGGCTACACCTTC. Its protein product is CAWSVRDSSYGYTF. The full variable domain, rest sourced from reference TRBV30 and TRBJ1-2, is SQTIHQWPATLVQPVGSPLSLECTVEGTSNPNLYWYRQAAGRGLQLLFYSVGIGQISSEVPQNLSASRPQDRQFILSSKKLLLSDSGFYLCAWSVRDSSYGYTFGSGTRLTVV.

This clone was observed a handful of times. J is TRBJ2-7 and V is TRBV29-1; 9 nucleotides line up with TRBD1. Trimming cost V 4 bases and J 5 bases; bases outside gene matches: 12. There are 15 residues in the CDR3. From germline, CDR1 is SQVTM and CDR2 ANQGSEA. CDR3 nucleotides: TGCAGCGTTGCTCCACCGGGACAGGGAGGCCACGAGCAGTACTTC. Amino acids: CSVAPPGQGGHEQYF.

This chain joins TRBV4-2 and TRBJ2-5, with TRBD2 identical over 13 bases. The J call could be wrong; TRBJ2-7 is a better fit for the DNA end. This CDR3 region has 14 residues. CDR1 and CDR2 (germline): LGHNA, YNFKEQ. CDR3 sequence: CASSGTSGINEQYF. DNA of the CDR3: TGTGCCAGCAGCGGGACTAGCGGGATCAACGAGCAGTACTTC.

This clone occurred a few times. The chain has TRBV11-2 and TRBJ2-3; D gene unclear. Trimming cost V 5 bases and J 2 bases, with 11 bases left between them. The CDR3 consists of 14 residues. Germline V gene lookup returns CDR1 SGHAT and CDR2 FQNNGV. Written as DNA, the CDR3 is TGTGCCAGCAGCCCTTACCTATCCACAGATACGCAGTATTTT. Translated, it gives CASSPYLSTDTQYF.

This clone was counted between two and nine times. The chain has TRBV11-2 and TRBJ1-2; no reliable D call. V gave up 3 bases and J gave up 8 bases, with 7 bases separating them. The CDR3 spans 11 residues. Germline values: CDR1 SGHAT, CDR2 FQNNGV. CDR3 DNA: TGTGCCAGCAGCTTTAGGGCGGGCTACACCTTC. Translated, it gives CASSFRAGYTF.

The rearrangement uses TRBV5-1 and TRBJ1-6, with 7 bases matching TRBD1. The CDR3 has 14 amino acids. V shed 0 bases, J shed 9 bases, and the junction held 3 bases outside the gene matches. CDR1 is SGHRS, CDR2 YFSETQ, per germline. In DNA, the CDR3 is TGCGCCAGCAGCTTGGGACAGGGCACTTCACCCCTCCACTTT. Amino acid sequence: CASSLGQGTSPLHF.

This chain uses TRBV12-5 with TRBJ1-1; TRBD1 matches 10 bases. Germline V CDR1 and CDR2: LGHNT, FRNRAP. With V trimmed by 2 bases and J by 4 bases, 10 bases remained unmatched. This CDR3 region has 17 residues. DNA of the CDR3: TGTGCTAGTGGTTTGACCAGACAGGGGGCGCGAATCACTGAAGCTTTCTTT. It translates to CASGLTRQGARITEAFF.

The chain links TRBV11-1 to TRBJ2-5; a weak D match, TRBD1 (5 bases). CDR3 length: 16 amino acids. The V end was cut by 3 bases, the J end by 5 bases, with 19 bases between. Germline CDR1 and CDR2: SGHAT and FQDESV (reference sequence). The CDR3 protein is CASSFAPSAGSETQYF. DNA of the CDR3: TGTGCCAGCAGCTTTGCTCCGTCGGCAGGGTCGGAGACCCAGTACTTC. Combining the CDR3 with reference TRBV11-1 and TRBJ2-5 gives the whole variable domain EAEVAQSPRYKITEKSQAVAFWCDPISGHATLYWYRQILGQGPELLVQFQDESVVDDSQLPKDRFSAERLKGVDSTLKIQPAELGDSAMYLCASSFAPSAGSETQYFGPGTRLLVL.

This chain uses TRBV5-4 with TRBJ2-1; D gene ambiguous. In germline, CDR1 is SGHNT, CDR2 YYREEE (reference sequence). The CDR3 sequence is 15 residues long. Trimming cost V 4 bases and J 8 bases, with 19 bases left between them. CDR3 residues: CASSQQLRVMDEQFF. The DNA of the CDR3 is TGTGCCAGCAGCCAACAACTAAGGGTTATGGATGAGCAGTTCTTC.

This sequence joins TRBV11-2 and TRBJ1-4; D is perhaps TRBD1 (5 bases). The CDR3 is 14 amino acids. V lost 6 bases, J lost 6 bases, and 14 bases lay in between. CDR1 and CDR2 (germline): SGHAT, FQNNGV. The DNA of the CDR3 is TGTGCCAGCAGACTAACAGGAGGGGATGAAAAACTGTTTTTT. Protein sequence: CASRLTGGDEKLFF. The full variable domain, in which reference TRBV11-2 and TRBJ1-4 provide the parts outside the CDR3, is EAGVAQSPRYKIIEKRQSVAFWCNPISGHATLYWYQQILGQGPKLLIQFQNNGVVDDSQLPKDRFSAERLKGVDSTLKIQPAKLEDSAVYLCASRLTGGDEKLFFGSGTQLSVL.

The V and J genes are TRBV15 and TRBJ2-1; the D is unclear. The CDR3 spans 14 residues. Germline CDR1 is LNHNV and CDR2 is YYDKDF (reference sequence). The V end lost 5 bases, the J end lost 6 bases, and 14 bases lay between the germline ends. The CDR3 loop reads CATSATRTFNEQFF. The CDR3 DNA reads TGTGCCACCAGCGCCACCCGGACCTTCAATGAGCAGTTCTTC.

About this clone itself: Mismatch with germline at one junction end may stem from a read error. The chain carries TRBV7-7 and TRBJ2-5, with D perhaps matching TRBD1 (6 bases). The germline V gene encodes CDR1 SSHAT and CDR2 FNYEAQ (reference sequence). There are 12 residues in the CDR3. The CDR3 DNA sequence: TGTGCTAGCAGGGGATCGGGAGAGACCCAGTACTTC. Its translation is CASRGSGETQYF.

The CDR3 here is CSVGGDTYEQYF. The CDR3 nucleotides read TGCAGCGTTGGTGGGGACACCTACGAGCAGTACTTC. V is TRBV29-1 and J is TRBJ2-7, with D perhaps matching TRBD1 (6 bases). V lost 4 bases and J lost 2, with 9 bases in between. This CDR3 region has 12 residues. Germline V gives CDR1 SQVTM, CDR2 ANQGSEA.

The chain has TRBV6-5 and TRBJ2-1; no clear D gene. The germline V gene has CDR1 MNHEY and CDR2 SVGAGI. This CDR3 comprises 14 residues. The V gene lost 5 bases and the J gene lost 8 bases, with 16 bases spanning the gap. The DNA of the CDR3 is TGTGCCAGCAGTGGACGGGCAAATTCCCATGAGCAGTTCTTC. As protein: CASSGRANSHEQFF.

The chain joins TRBV29-1 to TRBJ2-5; the D gene is possibly TRBD2 (6 bases). V was clipped by 7 bases and J by 3 bases, with 12 bases between them. The CDR3 loop spans 12 amino acids. The germline V gene has CDR1 SQVTM and CDR2 ANQGSEA. The CDR3 DNA sequence: TGCAGCGCTTCATTAGCGGAAGAGACCCAGTACTTC. Encoded protein: CSASLAEETQYF.